This T cell receptor (beta chain) was observed in a study of cytomegalovirus exposure and HLA in healthy donors. Background on the study: There were under 130 million unique TCR beta sequences, drawn from approximately 190 million T cells, in an earlier analysis.

Study findings and constraints: The authors judged a highly shared variant cluster likely a sequencing artifact.

Note on this clone: Its antigen is still unknown.

The PCR was carried out with 60 Vbeta primers and 13 Jbeta primers. Assay: immunoSEQ multiplex PCR; the TCRdb copy retains only in-frame clones and omits some. The table has 200,000 to 250,000 clones, approximately 90% seen once; the top ten hold roughly 1%. With 2 bases clipped from V and 5 bases from J, the junction kept 5 bases outside the gene matches. Germline CDR1 is KGHSH and CDR2 is LQKENI. The CDR3 totals 15 residues. The clonotype was recovered from a woman aged 18 to 35 in good health and CMV-seronegative. The sequencing input was PBMCs. This sequence joins TRBV18 and TRBJ1-5; 8 bases map to TRBD1. DNA of the CDR3: TGTGCCAGCTCACCATGGACAGGGTCGGATCAGCCCCAGCATTTT. It codes for CASSPWTGSDQPQHF.